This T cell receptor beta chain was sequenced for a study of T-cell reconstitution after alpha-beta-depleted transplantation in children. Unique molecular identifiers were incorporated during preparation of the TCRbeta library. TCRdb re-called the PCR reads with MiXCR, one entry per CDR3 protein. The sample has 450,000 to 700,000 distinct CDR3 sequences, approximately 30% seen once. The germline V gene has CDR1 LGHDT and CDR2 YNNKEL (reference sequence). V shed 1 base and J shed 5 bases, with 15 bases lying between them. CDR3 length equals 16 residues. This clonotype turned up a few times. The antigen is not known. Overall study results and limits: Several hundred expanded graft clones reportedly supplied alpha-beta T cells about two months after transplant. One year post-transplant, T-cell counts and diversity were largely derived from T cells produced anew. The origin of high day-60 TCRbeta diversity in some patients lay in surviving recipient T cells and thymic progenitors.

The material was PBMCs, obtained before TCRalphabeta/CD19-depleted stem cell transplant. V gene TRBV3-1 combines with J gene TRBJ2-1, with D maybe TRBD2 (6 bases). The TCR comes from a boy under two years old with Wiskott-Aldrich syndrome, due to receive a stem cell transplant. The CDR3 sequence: CASSQVWFGGHNEQFF. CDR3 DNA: TGTGCCAGCAGCCAAGTCTGGTTCGGGGGTCACAATGAGCAGTTCTTC.